The T cell receptor (beta chain) under discussion was sequenced for a study of T cell responses to AZD1222 COVID-19 vaccine. Study-level results: Researchers report vaccine-associated CD4 TCRs spanning spike, with dominance at 160-218 and 743-854.

Produced via immunoSEQ multiplex PCR; TCRdb's table is partial and in-frame only. The table shows 95,000 to 100,000 clones, with 90% occurring only once. Concerning this clone: Antigen specificity is unknown.

The length of the CDR3 is 14 residues. V was clipped by 1 base and J by 4 bases, with 11 bases between them. CDR1 is MGHRA and CDR2 is YSYEKL in the germline V gene. The material sequenced was peripheral blood, taken on day 0 of AZD1222 vaccination. The source is an adult in good health. The chain is built from TRBV4-1 and TRBJ2-7; D is possibly TRBD1 (5 bases). DNA of the CDR3: TGCGCCAGCAGCCAAGTCGACAGCCCTTACGAGCAGTACTTC. Translation gives CASSQVDSPYEQYF.